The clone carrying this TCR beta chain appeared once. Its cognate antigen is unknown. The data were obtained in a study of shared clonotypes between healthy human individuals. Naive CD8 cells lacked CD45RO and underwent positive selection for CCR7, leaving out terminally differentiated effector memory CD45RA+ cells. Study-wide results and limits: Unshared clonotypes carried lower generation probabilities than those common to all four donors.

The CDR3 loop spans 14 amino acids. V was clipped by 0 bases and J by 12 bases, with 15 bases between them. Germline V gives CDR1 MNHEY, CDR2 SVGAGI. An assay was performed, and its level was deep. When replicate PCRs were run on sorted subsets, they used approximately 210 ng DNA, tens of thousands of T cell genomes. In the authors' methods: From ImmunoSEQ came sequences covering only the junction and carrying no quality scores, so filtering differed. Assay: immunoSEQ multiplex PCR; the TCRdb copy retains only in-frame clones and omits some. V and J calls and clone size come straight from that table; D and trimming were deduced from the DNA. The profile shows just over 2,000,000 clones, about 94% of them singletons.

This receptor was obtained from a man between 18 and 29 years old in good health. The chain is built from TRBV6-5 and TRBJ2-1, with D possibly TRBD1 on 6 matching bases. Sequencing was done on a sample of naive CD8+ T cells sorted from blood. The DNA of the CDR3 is TGTGCCAGCAGTTACTCGACTGGGACAATTGGGCAGTTCTTC. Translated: CASSYSTGTIGQFF.